The 12 T cell receptor beta chains below come from one sample, sequenced in a study of T cell repertoires in cytomegalovirus infection. TCRdb reanalysed the reads using MiXCR and keeps one entry per CDR3 protein. This sample has around 490,000 distinct CDR3 sequences, with around 27% found just once. The source material was PBMCs. These receptors were obtained from a human donor in good health (CMV status not recorded). Some clones in this sample may be carry-over from other donors' samples.

This clonotype was seen ten or more times. The gene calls are TRBV12-3 or TRBV12-4 and TRBJ1-4; D is unclear. Between the trimmed V and J ends, which lost 3 bases and 7 bases, there was a span of 9 bases. This CDR3 is 13 amino acids long. In nucleotides, the CDR3 is TGTGCCAGCAGTTTGGGGTCGGGTGAAAAACTGTTTTTT. Translating it yields CASSLGSGEKLFF.

This clonotype was found a few times. V is TRBV20-1 and J is TRBJ2-1; 13 positions match TRBD2. Germline trimming cut 6 bases from V and 2 bases from J; bases unmatched to any gene: 7. Germline lookup yields CDR1 DFQATT and CDR2 SNEGSKA (reference sequence). The CDR3 has 16 amino acids. The DNA for the CDR3 is TGCAGTGCGCGGACTAGCGGGAGAGGGGCCTACAATGAGCAGTTCTTC. Translation gives CSARTSGRGAYNEQFF.

This clonotype was seen once. This rearrangement joins TRBV19 to TRBJ2-7; 7 bases agree with TRBD1. The V and J ends lost 1 base and 4 bases, in that order; junction bases with no gene match: 1. Germline CDR1 LNHDA, CDR2 SQIVND (reference sequence). CDR3 length: 13 amino acids. The CDR3 spells CASSIAGQYEQYF. CDR3 coding DNA: TGTGCCAGTAGTATAGCGGGACAGTACGAGCAGTACTTC.

This clonotype has at least ten counts. The genes are TRBV7-2 and TRBJ1-3, with 7 bases fitting TRBD1. Germline V lookup: CDR1 SGHTA, CDR2 FQGNSA. This CDR3 is built from 15 residues. V trimming: 5 bases; J trimming: 0 bases; junction bases outside the gene matches: 4. CDR3 protein: CASSTRTGSGNTIYF. The CDR3 nucleotides read TGTGCCAGCAGCACGAGGACAGGCTCTGGAAACACCATATATTTT.

In DNA, the CDR3 is TGTGCCAGCAACTACCTCCACGGACTAGCGGGAGAGCATGAGCAGTTCTTC. It encodes CASNYLHGLAGEHEQFF. V and J are TRBV6-2 or TRBV6-3 and TRBJ2-1; TRBD2 matches at 13 bases. The V gene end was trimmed by 7 bases and the J gene end by 8 bases; junction bases not matched to a gene: 14. Germline V gives CDR1 MNHEY, CDR2 SVGEGT. The CDR3 is made up of 17 amino acids.

A few counts support this clonotype. This chain joins TRBV7-9 and TRBJ2-3, with D perhaps matching TRBD2 (5 bases). V was shortened by 7 bases and J by 5 bases, with 13 bases between the two germline ends. The germline gives CDR1 SEHNR, CDR2 FQNEAQ (reference sequence). This CDR3 has 13 amino acids. The CDR3 is CASTLPRGDTQYF. The DNA of the CDR3 is TGTGCCAGCACCCTTCCTCGGGGAGATACGCAGTATTTT.

At least ten counts were recorded for this clonotype. This sequence joins TRBV7-2 and TRBJ2-6; D possibly matches TRBD1 or TRBD2 (5 bases each). Looked up from germline, CDR1 is SGHTA and CDR2 is FQGNSA. With 4 bases removed from V and 3 bases from J, the gap between germline ends came to 10 bases. CDR3 length equals 15 residues. In DNA, the CDR3 is TGTGCCAGCAGCTCCGGGGCGAGTGGGGCCAACGTCCTGACTTTC. It specifies CASSSGASGANVLTF.

This clonotype was seen repeatedly, ten times or more. The genes are TRBV12-5 and TRBJ2-7; 10 bases are a match to TRBD2. V gave up 2 bases and J gave up 0 bases; unmatched junction bases: 10. The CDR3 spans 18 residues. In germline, CDR1 is LGHNT, CDR2 FRNRAP. The CDR3 DNA is TGTGCTAGTGGTTTGAGGCTAGCGGGAGATTCGAGCTCCTACGAGCAGTACGTC. Translating it yields CASGLRLAGDSSSYEQYV.

This clonotype has a handful of counts. The chain joins TRBV6-5 to TRBJ1-1; tentatively, D is TRBD1 (5 bases). The CDR3 has 16 amino acids. The germline CDR1 and CDR2 sequences are MNHEY and SVGAGI. V was pared by 0 bases and J by 0 bases, with 11 bases between. CDR3 region: CASSYSNRPLNTEAFF. CDR3 in DNA: TGTGCCAGCAGTTACTCCAACAGGCCCCTGAACACTGAAGCTTTCTTT.

The CDR3 spells CASFRDSSHEQYV. The DNA for the CDR3 is TGTGCCAGTTTCCGGGACAGTTCCCACGAGCAGTACGTC. The chain joins TRBV2 to TRBJ2-7; 7 nucleotides agree with TRBD1. Germline V lookup: CDR1 SNHLY, CDR2 FYNNEI. V dropped 9 bases and J dropped 5; count of bases not matched to a gene: 10. This CDR3 region has 13 residues.

This sequence joins TRBV5-1 and TRBJ2-5; 8 nucleotides line up with TRBD1. V dropped 0 bases and J dropped 7; count of bases not matched to a gene: 5. Per germline, CDR1 SGHRS and CDR2 YFSETQ. CDR3 length: 14 residues. CDR3 protein: CASSLDVTGVTQYF. The CDR3 DNA sequence: TGCGCCAGCAGCTTGGATGTGACAGGGGTGACCCAGTACTTC.

The chain joins TRBV10-3 to TRBJ1-2; the D is unclear. The CDR3 is made up of 12 amino acids. V gave up 8 bases and J gave up 2 bases, with 9 bases separating them. CDR1 and CDR2 (germline): ENHRY, SYGVKD. The CDR3 coding sequence is TGTGCCATCGGTAGGGTAAACTATGGCTACACCTTC. As protein: CAIGRVNYGYTF.